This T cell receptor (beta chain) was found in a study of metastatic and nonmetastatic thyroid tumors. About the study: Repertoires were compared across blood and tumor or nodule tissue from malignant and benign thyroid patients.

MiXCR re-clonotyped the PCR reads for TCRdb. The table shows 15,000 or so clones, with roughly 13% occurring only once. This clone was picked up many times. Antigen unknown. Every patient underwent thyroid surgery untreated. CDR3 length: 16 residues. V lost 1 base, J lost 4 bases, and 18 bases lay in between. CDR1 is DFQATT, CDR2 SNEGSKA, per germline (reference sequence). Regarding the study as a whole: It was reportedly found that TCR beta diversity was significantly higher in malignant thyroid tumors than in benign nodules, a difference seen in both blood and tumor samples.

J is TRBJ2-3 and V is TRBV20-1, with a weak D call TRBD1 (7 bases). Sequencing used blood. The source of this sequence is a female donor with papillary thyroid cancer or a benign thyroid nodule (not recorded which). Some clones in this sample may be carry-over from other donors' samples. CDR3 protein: CSARGLPGGISDTQYF. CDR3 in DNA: TGCAGTGCTAGAGGGTTACCAGGGGGGATATCAGATACGCAGTATTTT.